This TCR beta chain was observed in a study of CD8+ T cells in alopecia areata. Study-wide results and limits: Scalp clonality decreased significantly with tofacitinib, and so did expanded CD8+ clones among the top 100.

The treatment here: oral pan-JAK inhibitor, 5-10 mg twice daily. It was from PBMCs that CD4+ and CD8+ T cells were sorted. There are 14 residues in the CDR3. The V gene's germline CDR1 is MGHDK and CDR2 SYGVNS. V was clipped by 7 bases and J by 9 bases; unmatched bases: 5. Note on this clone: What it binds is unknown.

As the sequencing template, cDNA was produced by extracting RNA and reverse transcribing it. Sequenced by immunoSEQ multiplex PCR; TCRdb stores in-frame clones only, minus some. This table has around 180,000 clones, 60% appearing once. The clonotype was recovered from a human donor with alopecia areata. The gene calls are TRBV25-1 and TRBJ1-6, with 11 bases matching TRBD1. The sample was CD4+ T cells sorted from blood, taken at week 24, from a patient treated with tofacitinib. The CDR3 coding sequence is TGTGCCAGCAACGAGGACAGGGGGCGTTCACCCCTCCACTTT. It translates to CASNEDRGRSPLHF.